This TCR beta chain was captured by sequencing in a study of T cell clones after liver transplantation. For the study at large: Timepoints were pre-transplant, pre-withdrawal, and after withdrawal was completed or failed.

The protocol was immunoSEQ multiplex PCR, while the TCRdb copy is restricted to in-frame clones and leaves out a portion. This table holds some 15,000 clones, 82% found once. This clone appeared a single time. Sorting of unstimulated PBMCs yielded separate CD3+CD4+ and CD3+CD8+ fractions. V lost 0 bases, J lost 11 bases, and 9 bases stayed unmatched. The CDR3 runs 14 residues. CDR1 is MRHNA and CDR2 is SNTAGT in the germline V gene. The specimen was CD8+ T cells from blood, collected 45 to 50 months after liver transplant. This chain uses TRBV6-4 with TRBJ1-1, with TRBD1 matching 7 bases. This receptor was obtained from a human patient who received a liver transplant. A share of the T cells may be of graft donor origin. The CDR3 sequence: CASSDSGTDGVAFF. For the CDR3, the DNA is TGTGCCAGCAGTGACTCCGGGACAGATGGGGTGGCTTTCTTT.